The 21 T cell receptor beta chains in this list originate from one sample, sequenced in a study of naive and memory T cell subsets. Four PCR rounds used nested alpha and beta constant region primers plus the SP2 primer. TCRdb re-derived calls from the UMI-ligation and nested PCR reads in MiXCR, one entry per CDR3 protein. This table holds about 780 distinct CDR3 sequences, roughly 3.6% found once. A UMI-containing oligonucleotide was joined by 3' ligation to the TCR cDNA template. The sample in question was skin, obtained from a tuberculin skin test site or a saline-injected site (not recorded which). These receptors were collected from an adult in good health.

In this sample, this clonotype is medium-sized. The J gene is TRBJ2-1, the V gene TRBV3-1; 8 positions agree with TRBD2. The ends lost 2 bases at V and 0 bases at J; junction bases unmatched: 9. The germline V gene encodes CDR1 LGHDT and CDR2 YNNKEL (reference sequence). This CDR3 has 18 residues. The CDR3 DNA sequence: TGTGCCAGCAGCCAACATAACAGCGGGAGCCTCTCCTACAATGAGCAGTTCTTC. Protein sequence: CASSQHNSGSLSYNEQFF.

This clonotype is categorized as medium-sized (0.01 to 0.1%). The CDR3 sequence: CASSLHQAQYF. CDR3 DNA sequence: TGTGCCAGCAGCCTACACCAGGCCCAGTACTTC. This chain connects TRBV7-2 to TRBJ2-5; D is unclear. Trimming cost V 5 bases and J 9 bases, with 10 bases left between them. Germline assignment: CDR1 SGHTA and CDR2 FQGNSA. CDR3 length equals 11 residues.

This clonotype is large by share. V and J are TRBV6-1 and TRBJ1-5, with D hard to call. The CDR3 length is 12 residues. The V gene's germline CDR1 is MNHNS and CDR2 SASEGT. Trimming took 4 bases from V and 5 from J, leaving 6 bases between them. The CDR3 reads CASSGGHQPQHF. Written as DNA, the CDR3 is TGTGCCAGCAGTGGTGGGCATCAGCCCCAGCATTTT.

By share, this clonotype counts as medium-sized. The V gene is TRBV28, the J gene TRBJ2-5; the D gene is possibly TRBD1 (6 bases). This CDR3 contains 14 residues. V lost 3 bases and J lost 7, with 15 bases in between. Germline loops: CDR1 MDHEN, CDR2 SYDVKM. The CDR3 loop reads CASSLGGTRGTQYF. Here the CDR3 DNA reads TGTGCCAGCAGTTTGGGTGGGACACGCGGGACCCAGTACTTC.

This clonotype is medium-sized. This chain links TRBV21-1 with TRBJ2-3; the D segment call TRBD2 is taken from the table without a DNA check. TRBV21-1 is a recognized pseudogene. The CDR3 spans 16 residues. In DNA form, the CDR3 reads TGTGCCAGCAGTTGCGGGAGGCCGGCTCGCACAGATACGCAGTATTTT. Translating it yields CASSCGRPARTDTQYF.

This clonotype is judged medium-sized. V gene TRBV5-5 combines with J gene TRBJ1-2; possibly TRBD1 for D (6 bases). The CDR3 has 14 amino acids. The germline V gene encodes CDR1 SGHKS and CDR2 YYEKEE (reference sequence). The V gene lost 4 bases and the J gene lost 4 bases, with 14 bases spanning the gap. The CDR3 protein is CASSLQQGPYGYTF. In DNA, the CDR3 is TGTGCCAGCAGCCTCCAGCAGGGGCCCTATGGCTACACCTTC.

This clonotype was picked up many times. The chain employs TRBV19 and TRBJ1-2; D is unresolved. Between the trimmed V and J ends, which lost 3 bases and 8 bases, there was a span of 16 bases. The germline gives CDR1 LNHDA, CDR2 SQIVND (reference sequence). CDR3 length: 14 amino acids. Written as DNA, the CDR3 is TGTGCCAGTAGTATTGGGCAGGAAAGTCACGGCTACACCTTC. Protein: CASSIGQESHGYTF.

In its sample, this clonotype ranks as large. CDR3 amino acids: CASSSGASGNTIYF. In DNA, the CDR3 is TGCGCCAGCAGTTCCGGGGCCTCTGGAAACACCATATATTTT. The rearrangement uses TRBV5-1 and TRBJ1-3, with a weak D call TRBD1 (5 bases). V was shortened by 5 bases and J by 0 bases, with 9 bases between the two germline ends. From germline, CDR1 is SGHRS and CDR2 YFSETQ. The CDR3 covers 14 residues.

This clonotype is medium-sized within its sample. The rearrangement joins TRBV14 to TRBJ1-2; 10 bases match TRBD1. With V trimmed by 4 bases and J by 7 bases, 6 bases remained unmatched. The CDR3 is 14 amino acids. CDR1 and CDR2 from the germline V gene are SGHDN and FVKESK. The CDR3 spells CASSPRDRGIGYTF. The CDR3, as DNA: TGTGCCAGCAGCCCCCGGGACAGGGGCATTGGCTACACCTTC.

This clonotype is classed as medium-sized. In DNA form, the CDR3 reads TGTGCCAGCTCAGCGAAAGGATGGGCGCAAGAGACCCAGTACTTC. Translating gives CASSAKGWAQETQYF. The V and J genes are TRBV18 and TRBJ2-5; no clear D. Trimming left V 5 bases short and J 2 bases short, with 15 bases between. Germline CDR1 is KGHSH and CDR2 is LQKENI. The CDR3 loop spans 15 amino acids.

This clonotype is medium-sized. The CDR3 sequence is CASSFPNTGELFF. DNA of the CDR3: TGTGCCAGCAGCTTCCCAAACACCGGGGAGCTGTTTTTT. The gene calls are TRBV6-1 and TRBJ2-2; D remains ambiguous. The CDR3 has 13 amino acids. Trimming took 6 bases from V and 2 from J, leaving 7 bases between them. Germline values: CDR1 MNHNS, CDR2 SASEGT.

This clonotype is large by share. The rearrangement links TRBV30 to TRBJ2-2, with D possibly matching TRBD2 (5 bases). Per the germline V gene, CDR1 is GTSNPN and CDR2 is SVGIG (reference sequence). Trimming removed 0 bases from V and 0 bases from J, with 8 bases in between. This CDR3 contains 15 residues. As DNA, the CDR3 is TGTGCCTGGAGTGTACGCGGGTCGAACACCGGGGAGCTGTTTTTT. This sequence encodes CAWSVRGSNTGELFF.

Sample share makes this clonotype large. The chain uses TRBV12-3 or TRBV12-4 and TRBJ1-4; 7 bases are shared with TRBD1. The ends lost 3 bases at V and 13 bases at J; junction bases unmatched: 8. There are 13 residues in the CDR3. The CDR3 DNA is TGTGCCAGCAGTTTTGGCCCCAGGGGGGGACTGTTTTTT. Translation gives CASSFGPRGGLFF.

By share of the sample, this clonotype is large. The V gene is TRBV7-9, the J gene TRBJ1-1, with D possibly TRBD1 on 5 matching bases. Germline CDR1 and CDR2: SEHNR and FQNEAQ (reference sequence). CDR3 length equals 16 residues. Deletions cut 6 bases from V and 0 bases from J, with 17 bases between. CDR3 sequence reads: CASSRGPSILNTEAFF. CDR3 sequence (DNA): TGTGCCAGCAGTCGGGGCCCCTCCATATTGAACACTGAAGCTTTCTTT.

By sample fraction, this clonotype is large. For the CDR3, the DNA is TGTGCCAGCAGCCTTCCCGGGCCCTTAGCCTACGAGCAGTACTTC. This encodes CASSLPGPLAYEQYF. This chain links TRBV5-6 with TRBJ2-7; no clear D. This CDR3 has 15 residues. The V end lost 4 bases, the J end lost 2 bases, and 16 bases lay between the germline ends. Germline V gene lookup returns CDR1 SGHDT and CDR2 YYEEEE. The whole variable domain, remainder taken from reference TRBV5-6 and TRBJ2-7, is DAGVTQSPTHLIKTRGQQVTLRCSPKSGHDTVSWYQQALGQGPQFIFQYYEEEERQRGNFPDRFSGHQFPNYSSELNVNALLLGDSALYLCASSLPGPLAYEQYFGPGTRLTVT.

By its share, this clonotype is medium-sized. The chain links TRBV28 to TRBJ2-3; the D gene is possibly TRBD1 (6 bases). The CDR3 is 16 residues long. The V end lost 2 bases, the J end lost 4 bases, and 16 bases lay between the germline ends. Germline loops: CDR1 MDHEN, CDR2 SYDVKM. CDR3 residues: CASSLGRGEGPDTQYF. Here the CDR3 DNA reads TGTGCCAGCAGTTTAGGCAGGGGAGAGGGGCCAGATACGCAGTATTTT.

This clonotype is large in the sample. V usage is TRBV7-8 and J usage is TRBJ2-1; possible D gene TRBD1, 6 bases. Germline-derived CDR1 and CDR2 are SGHVS and FQNEAQ. The V end was cut by 4 bases, the J end by 1 base, with 14 bases between. CDR3 size: 16 residues. CDR3 bases: TGTGCCAGCAGCTCTCAGGGGTCTGCGTCCTACAATGAGCAGTTCTTC. It codes for CASSSQGSASYNEQFF. Using reference TRBV7-8 and TRBJ2-1 for the parts outside the CDR3, the full variable domain is GAGVSQSPRYKVAKRGQDVALRCDPISGHVSLFWYQQALGQGPEFLTYFQNEAQLDKSGLPSDRFFAERPEGSVSTLKIQRTQQEDSAVYLCASSSQGSASYNEQFFGPGTRLTVL.

This clonotype ranks as medium-sized. The genes are TRBV29-1 and TRBJ2-5, with D tentatively TRBD1 (5 bases). Germline CDR1 and CDR2: SQVTM and ANQGSEA. The V gene lost 3 bases and the J gene lost 5 bases, with 13 bases spanning the gap. The CDR3 is 13 amino acids. The CDR3 sequence is CSVEDTEWETQYF. The CDR3 DNA is TGCAGCGTTGAGGACACCGAGTGGGAGACCCAGTACTTC.

By sample share, this clonotype is medium-sized. The rearrangement links TRBV5-1 to TRBJ2-7, with TRBD2 identical over 9 bases. Trimming took 5 bases from V and 3 from J; bases not matched to a gene: 6. There are 14 residues in the CDR3. In germline, CDR1 is SGHRS, CDR2 YFSETQ. The CDR3, as DNA: TGCGCCAGCAGACCCGGGACTAGCCTCTACGAGCAGTACTTC. Residues: CASRPGTSLYEQYF. Variable domain in full (rest from reference TRBV5-1 and TRBJ2-7): KAGVTQTPRYLIKTRGQQVTLSCSPISGHRSVSWYQQTPGQGLQFLFEYFSETQRNKGNFPGRFSGRQFSNSRSEMNVSTLELGDSALYLCASRPGTSLYEQYFGPGTRLTVT.

This clonotype is judged medium-sized. The genes are TRBV20-1 and TRBJ2-5, with D possibly being TRBD1 or TRBD2 (5 bases each). Germline V lookup: CDR1 DFQATT, CDR2 SNEGSKA (reference sequence). There are 14 residues in the CDR3. Trimming removed 7 bases at V and 1 base at J, with 16 bases between. The CDR3 DNA reads TGCAGTGGACGGGTCGGGACCTCCCAAGAGACCCAGTACTTC. Translation: CSGRVGTSQETQYF.

By share, this clonotype ranks as medium-sized. V usage is TRBV3-1 and J usage is TRBJ2-7, with TRBD2 identical over 14 bases. The CDR3 consists of 16 residues. CDR1 and CDR2 from the germline V gene are LGHDT and YNNKEL (reference sequence). Trimming removed 2 bases from V and 6 bases from J; junction bases left unmatched: 6. The DNA of the CDR3 is TGTGCCAGCAGCCAACAGGCGGGACTAGCGGGGGTCGAGCAGTACTTC. Amino acids: CASSQQAGLAGVEQYF.